The clone carrying this TCR beta chain was seen just once. As originally analysed: By means of reference gene primer amplification, nucleated cell counts were estimated. Clones were sequenced by immunoSEQ multiplex PCR, and TCRdb holds only the in-frame ones, with some missing. V and J calls and clone size are those listed in that table; D and trimming were worked out from the DNA. The table has 250,000 to 300,000 clones, around nine tenths seen once. The data derive from a study of blood T cell repertoires in COVID-19. Study-level information: The origin of the acute and convalescent COVID-19 samples was the United States, Italy and Spain. From T cells, B-cell-depleted T cells, or PBMCs came the material, which was cDNA or gDNA.

This receptor was obtained from a man aged 35 to 55 with acute or convalescent COVID-19. Sequenced material: peripheral blood.

The CDR3, as DNA: TGTGCCTGGAGTGGGGCAGGGGTCGCCTACGAGCAGTACTTC. This translates into CAWSGAGVAYEQYF. The V gene is TRBV30, the J gene TRBJ2-7; D may be TRBD1 (6 bases). Germline assignment: CDR1 GTSNPN and CDR2 SVGIG (reference sequence). This CDR3 is built from 14 residues. The V end lost 1 base, the J end lost 2 bases, and 12 bases lay between the germline ends.